This T cell receptor beta chain was identified during a study of blood T cells in healthy people across ages. V was shortened by 7 bases and J by 11 bases, with 15 bases between the two germline ends. The CDR3 runs 12 residues. This clonotype was observed a few times. The authors ran a second PCR of roughly 7 to 11 cycles using a sample-barcoded 5' primer and a J-beta primer mix. TCRdb recomputed calls from the 5' RACE reads with MiXCR, one row per CDR3 protein. The sample carries about 830,000 distinct CDR3 sequences, roughly 50% recorded once. Healthy Caucasian individuals from Russia aged about 6 to 90 served as donors.

The chain uses TRBV12-3 or TRBV12-4 and TRBJ2-1; D is uncertain. The origin of this receptor is a man between 25 and 39 years old in good health. Sequencing was done on a sample of blood. In DNA form, the CDR3 reads TGTGCCAGCAATGTAGGACGGGCCAAGCAGTTCTTC. Translated, it gives CASNVGRAKQFF.